Sequencing of this TCR beta chain was carried out in a study of shared clonotypes between healthy human individuals. Findings and caveats of the study: The study generally estimated greater richness for naive than memory subsets. Non-shared clonotypes had lower generation probabilities than clonotypes shared by all four sorted-subset donors. The researchers took only blood, and tissue repertoires probably look different.

Replicate sorted-subset PCRs were loaded with around 200 ng DNA, 30,000 to 35,000 T cell genomes. Assay: immunoSEQ multiplex PCR; the TCRdb copy retains only in-frame clones and omits some. This repertoire shows fewer than 1.6 million clones, approximately 98.5% found once; its top ten account for about 0.34%. About this clone: Its antigen remains unknown.

The CDR3 runs 16 residues. From germline, CDR1 is SGHRS and CDR2 YFSETQ. The V and J ends lost 6 bases and 2 bases, in that order; junction bases with no gene match: 12. This receptor was obtained from a man aged 25 to 40 in good health. V gene TRBV5-1 combines with J gene TRBJ2-3, with 7 positions matching TRBD1. Sequencing used naive CD4+ T cells sorted from blood. Documented subset: CD45RA+ positively selected. CDR3 in amino acids: CASTWDRQSHTDTQYF. The CDR3 bases are TGCGCCAGCACATGGGACAGACAAAGTCACACAGATACGCAGTATTTT.